Presented here are 31 T cell receptor beta chains from one specimen sequenced in a study of blood T cell repertoires in COVID-19. The protocol was immunoSEQ multiplex PCR, while the TCRdb copy is restricted to in-frame clones and leaves out a portion. The sample holds 210,000 or so clones, 84% seen once. Source material: peripheral blood. The receptors here all came from a woman in her 50s with active or convalescent COVID-19.

The chain combines TRBV28 with TRBJ1-5; tentative D call: TRBD1 (5 bases). Germline V gene sequence: CDR1 MDHEN, CDR2 SYDVKM. The CDR3 is 12 amino acids. V lost 8 bases and J lost 2, with 7 bases in between. The CDR3 region is CASVRGNQPQHF. CDR3 nucleotides: TGTGCCAGCGTCAGGGGCAATCAGCCCCAGCATTTT.

The V and J genes are TRBV6-5 and TRBJ1-2; the match to TRBD1 covers 8 bases. V was clipped by 9 bases and J by 6 bases; unmatched bases: 12. Germline V gene data show CDR1 as MNHEY and CDR2 as SVGAGI. CDR3 length equals 14 residues. The CDR3 nucleotides are TGTGCCAGTACGGACAGGGTCAATCAGGATGGCTACACCTTC. This encodes CASTDRVNQDGYTF.

The V gene is TRBV6-5, the J gene TRBJ1-5; 12 bases agree with TRBD1. Germline CDR1 is MNHEY and CDR2 is SVGAGI. The CDR3 sequence is 15 residues long. With V trimmed by 5 bases and J by 6 bases, 5 bases remained unmatched. CDR3 loop: CASSRDRGPSQPQHF. The CDR3 coding sequence is TGTGCCAGCAGTCGGGACAGGGGGCCCTCTCAGCCCCAGCATTTT.

The CDR3 reads CASSGQGSYNEQFF. The CDR3 nucleotides are TGCGCCAGCAGTGGCCAGGGGTCCTACAATGAGCAGTTCTTC. This chain links TRBV10-1 with TRBJ2-1; TRBD1 might be the D (6 bases). V gave up 4 bases and J gave up 1 base, with 8 bases separating them. The CDR3 is 14 residues long. Germline loops: CDR1 WNHNN, CDR2 SYGVQD (reference sequence).

J is TRBJ1-6 and V is TRBV28, with a tentative D call TRBD1 (5 bases). Germline CDR1 reads MDHEN; CDR2 reads SYDVKM. The CDR3 spans 14 residues. V was pared by 2 bases and J by 9 bases, with 11 bases between. CDR3 DNA: TGTGCCAGCAGTTTACCCGGGGGATCTTCACCCCTCCACTTT. It translates to CASSLPGGSSPLHF. The whole variable domain, filled in from reference TRBV28 and TRBJ1-6, reads DVKVTQSSRYLVKRTGEKVFLECVQDMDHENMFWYRQDPGLGLRLIYFSYDVKMKEKGDIPEGYSVSREKKERFSLILESASTNQTSMYLCASSLPGGSSPLHFGNGTRLTVT.

This rearrangement joins TRBV5-6 to TRBJ2-5, with 8 bases fitting TRBD1. The CDR3 totals 15 residues. V shed 2 bases, J shed 4 bases, and the junction held 7 bases outside the gene matches. The germline CDR1 and CDR2 sequences are SGHDT and YYEEEE. CDR3 DNA sequence: TGTGCCAGCAGCTTCAGGGGGCCGGGTGGAGAGACCCAGTACTTC. Its protein is CASSFRGPGGETQYF.

The DNA for the CDR3 is TGTGCCAGCAGCCAAGCCGGGAGGTGGACAGATACGCAGTATTTT. Translated: CASSQAGRWTDTQYF. V gene TRBV14 combines with J gene TRBJ2-3; 7 nucleotides align to TRBD2. The CDR3 contains 15 residues. J gave up 3 bases and V 1 base, and 4 bases lay outside the gene matches. Germline V gene data show CDR1 as SGHDN and CDR2 as FVKESK.

The chain combines TRBV10-3 with TRBJ2-1, with TRBD2 matching 10 bases. The CDR3 runs to 14 residues. Germline CDR1 reads ENHRY; CDR2 reads SYGVKD. Trimming removed 7 bases from V and 8 bases from J; junction bases left unmatched: 8. DNA for the CDR3: TGTGCCATCACGAGCCTAGCGGGAGATCATGAGCAGTTCTTC. It yields the protein CAITSLAGDHEQFF.

CDR3 DNA: TGTGCCAGCAGGGGAAGCGGGGGATACAATGAGCAGTTCTTC. It encodes CASRGSGGYNEQFF. This chain joins TRBV2 and TRBJ2-1; 8 bases are a match to TRBD2. After removal of 6 bases from V and 4 bases from J, the junction contained 5 bases not matched to a gene. The germline V gene has CDR1 SNHLY and CDR2 FYNNEI. The CDR3 consists of 14 residues.

The chain is built from TRBV10-2 and TRBJ1-3; D perhaps matches TRBD1 (5 bases). The V gene's germline CDR1 is WSHSY and CDR2 SAAADI. The CDR3 spans 13 residues. V was clipped by 7 bases and J by 0 bases, with 7 bases between them. The CDR3 spells CASTGDSGNTIYF. As DNA, the CDR3 is TGCGCCAGCACGGGGGACTCTGGAAACACCATATATTTT.

The genes are TRBV5-1 and TRBJ1-2; possible D gene TRBD1, 6 bases. The CDR3 spans 16 residues. Trimming cost V 0 bases and J 4 bases, with 16 bases left between them. In germline, CDR1 is SGHRS, CDR2 YFSETQ. In DNA form, the CDR3 reads TGCGCCAGCAGCTTGGCTCAGGCTTCGACAGGCTATGGCTACACCTTC. Translation: CASSLAQASTGYGYTF.

This chain uses TRBV12-3 or TRBV12-4 with TRBJ2-7; D is possibly TRBD1 (6 bases). V was clipped by 6 bases and J by 3 bases, with 12 bases between them. The CDR3 totals 13 residues. The CDR3: CASSPGHDYEQYF. DNA for the CDR3: TGTGCCAGCAGCCCGGGACATGACTACGAGCAGTACTTC.

In this sample, this clone turned up once. V is TRBV7-3 and J is TRBJ1-6, with 11 bases that match TRBD1. This CDR3 has 15 amino acids. The germline CDR1 and CDR2 sequences are SGHTA and FQGTGA. Trimming at V came to 2 bases and at J to 9 bases, leaving 3 bases not matched to a gene. The CDR3: CASSLAGTGGSPLHF. CDR3 bases: TGTGCCAGCAGCTTAGCCGGGACAGGGGGTTCACCCCTCCACTTT.

This CDR3 reads CASSFLAGGPEQYF. CDR3 bases: TGTGCCAGCAGTTTTTTAGCGGGAGGACCCGAGCAGTACTTC. V is TRBV28 and J is TRBJ2-7; 10 bases fit TRBD2. The CDR3 is 14 residues long. The V gene end was trimmed by 3 bases and the J gene end by 6 bases; junction bases not matched to a gene: 5. CDR1 is MDHEN and CDR2 is SYDVKM in the germline V gene.

This chain links TRBV10-3 with TRBJ2-1; TRBD1 might be the D (6 bases). This CDR3 comprises 16 residues. Germline V CDR1 and CDR2: ENHRY, SYGVKD. Trimming removed 0 bases from V and 9 bases from J, with 18 bases in between. CDR3 protein: CAISESENKQGSEQFF. The CDR3, as DNA: TGTGCCATCAGTGAGTCGGAAAATAAACAGGGAAGTGAGCAGTTCTTC.

This rearrangement joins TRBV6-5 to TRBJ1-6, with 10 bases lining up with TRBD1. The germline gives CDR1 MNHEY, CDR2 SVGAGI. V shed 5 bases and J 8 bases; nucleotides not matched to a gene: 6. There are 15 residues in the CDR3. The CDR3, as DNA: TGTGCCAGCAGTCTCCCCGGACAGGGGGATTCACCCCTCCACTTT. Amino acids: CASSLPGQGDSPLHF.

The V and J genes are TRBV6-5 and TRBJ2-2; D uncertain. This CDR3 comprises 14 residues. Trimming cost V 2 bases and J 3 bases, with 7 bases left between them. Germline V lookup: CDR1 MNHEY, CDR2 SVGAGI. The CDR3: CASSYQSYTGELFF. The CDR3 DNA is TGTGCCAGCAGTTACCAATCATACACCGGGGAGCTGTTTTTT.

The chain couples TRBV5-3 to TRBJ2-7; a possible D gene is TRBD1 (5 bases). TRBV5-3 is given ORF status, its function remaining uncertain. Trimming took off 5 bases at V and 0 bases at J, with 9 bases between the two ends. CDR3 length: 13 residues. For the CDR3, the DNA is TGTGCCAGAAGAAACAGGAACTCCTACGAGCAGTACTTC. This translates into CARRNRNSYEQYF.

This chain connects TRBV28 to TRBJ1-1; D not certain. From germline, CDR1 is MDHEN and CDR2 SYDVKM. Trimming removed 4 bases from V and 8 bases from J, with 14 bases in between. The CDR3 runs 13 residues. CDR3 region: CASSSHPGGEAFF. The CDR3 DNA is TGTGCCAGCAGTTCACACCCAGGAGGGGAAGCTTTCTTT.

This chain uses TRBV27 with TRBJ1-2; 7 bases line up with TRBD1. Germline V gene lookup returns CDR1 MNHEY and CDR2 SMNVEV (reference sequence). The V segment lost 5 bases and the J segment 4 bases; nucleotides outside the gene matches: 7. This CDR3 is built from 14 residues. CDR3 nucleotides: TGTGCCAGCAGTCCAGTCCAGGGGGGCTATGGCTACACCTTC. It specifies CASSPVQGGYGYTF.

V usage is TRBV5-4 and J usage is TRBJ1-4, with a possible D match to TRBD1 (5 bases). V was clipped by 4 bases and J by 5 bases, with 9 bases between them. The CDR3 covers 13 residues. Germline V gene lookup returns CDR1 SGHNT and CDR2 YYREEE (reference sequence). DNA of the CDR3: TGTGCCAGCAGCCCCGACAGAAATGAAAAACTGTTTTTT. This translates into CASSPDRNEKLFF.

V is TRBV2 and J is TRBJ1-5; 7 bases are shared with TRBD1. The CDR3 is made up of 16 amino acids. The V gene end was trimmed by 6 bases and the J gene end by 0 bases; junction bases not matched to a gene: 8. Looked up from germline, CDR1 is SNHLY and CDR2 is FYNNEI. The CDR3, as DNA: TGTGCCAGCAGGGCCCGGACAGGAAATAGCAATCAGCCCCAGCATTTT. Its protein is CASRARTGNSNQPQHF.

This clone was recorded once. The V and J genes are TRBV6-5 and TRBJ2-7; TRBD1 might be the D (6 bases). CDR3 length: 14 residues. Germline V CDR1 and CDR2: MNHEY, SVGAGI. Trimming cost V 6 bases and J 3 bases, with 15 bases left between them. Here the CDR3 DNA reads TGTGCCAGCAGCCCAGGGGCCCCTTTCTACGAGCAGTACGTC. Protein product: CASSPGAPFYEQYV.

This chain joins TRBV7-9 and TRBJ1-6; D is uncertain. The V gene's germline CDR1 is SEHNR and CDR2 FQNEAQ (reference sequence). V was cut by 3 bases and J by 9 bases, with 15 bases left in between. CDR3 size: 15 residues. CDR3 coding DNA: TGTGCCAGCAGCTTCGGTCTGGGCTTTGGTTCACCCCTCCACTTT. Amino acid sequence: CASSFGLGFGSPLHF.

This chain joins TRBV9 and TRBJ2-1; D may be TRBD2 (5 bases). CDR3 length: 15 amino acids. Trimming left V 2 bases short and J 2 bases short, with 11 bases between. From germline, CDR1 is SGDLS and CDR2 YYNGEE. CDR3: CASSVDAGPYNEQFF. Here the CDR3 DNA reads TGTGCCAGCAGCGTCGATGCGGGTCCCTACAATGAGCAGTTCTTC.

This clone has a single count. The chain links TRBV7-2 to TRBJ2-3; 9 bases map to TRBD2. The ends lost 8 bases at V and 4 bases at J; junction bases unmatched: 10. Germline assignment: CDR1 SGHTA and CDR2 FQGNSA. There are 15 residues in the CDR3. In DNA form, the CDR3 reads TGTGCCAGCTCCCCGGGGGCGGGGGGGCCAGATACGCAGTATTTT. Its protein product is CASSPGAGGPDTQYF.

The V call is TRBV7-7, the J call TRBJ2-2; D might be TRBD2 (6 bases). There are 16 residues in the CDR3. V lost 5 bases and J 2 bases, leaving 15 bases between the germline ends. Germline V CDR1 and CDR2: SSHAT, FNYEAQ (reference sequence). CDR3 amino acids: CASSLGGSGNTGELFF. In DNA form, the CDR3 reads TGTGCCAGCAGCCTGGGGGGTAGCGGAAACACCGGGGAGCTGTTTTTT.

This clone was detected only a few times. V and J are TRBV2 and TRBJ1-4; D possibly corresponds to TRBD1 (5 bases). V was shortened by 5 bases and J by 0 bases, with 13 bases between the two germline ends. This CDR3 has 16 amino acids. Germline V gene lookup returns CDR1 SNHLY and CDR2 FYNNEI. The CDR3 coding sequence is TGTGCCAGCAGTCTTCTCAGGGTTGCAACTAATGAAAAACTGTTTTTT. Protein sequence: CASSLLRVATNEKLFF.

The chain uses TRBV12-3 or TRBV12-4 and TRBJ2-1; D ambiguous. There are 12 residues in the CDR3. With 6 bases removed from V and 8 bases from J, the gap between germline ends came to 11 bases. The CDR3 bases are TGTGCCAGCAGCGAGTCCCGCGATGAGCAGTTCTTC. Translating it yields CASSESRDEQFF.

The sample holds a few counts of this clone. The chain has TRBV6-5 and TRBJ1-3; tentatively, D is TRBD1 (5 bases). The CDR3 consists of 14 residues. The ends were cut back, 8 bases at V and 2 bases at J, with 13 bases in the middle. Germline V gives CDR1 MNHEY, CDR2 SVGAGI. In DNA, the CDR3 is TGTGCCAGCGGGGCTCGGCTCCCTGGAAACACCATATATTTT. This encodes CASGARLPGNTIYF.

CDR3 protein: CASSLWGQTLNTEAFF. The DNA for the CDR3 is TGTGCCAGCAGCTTATGGGGACAGACCTTGAACACTGAAGCTTTCTTT. This chain connects TRBV11-2 to TRBJ1-1, with 7 positions matching TRBD1. The junction had 6 bases not matched to a gene; V was cut back by 2 bases and J by 0 bases. This CDR3 spans 16 amino acids. The germline V gene has CDR1 SGHAT and CDR2 FQNNGV.